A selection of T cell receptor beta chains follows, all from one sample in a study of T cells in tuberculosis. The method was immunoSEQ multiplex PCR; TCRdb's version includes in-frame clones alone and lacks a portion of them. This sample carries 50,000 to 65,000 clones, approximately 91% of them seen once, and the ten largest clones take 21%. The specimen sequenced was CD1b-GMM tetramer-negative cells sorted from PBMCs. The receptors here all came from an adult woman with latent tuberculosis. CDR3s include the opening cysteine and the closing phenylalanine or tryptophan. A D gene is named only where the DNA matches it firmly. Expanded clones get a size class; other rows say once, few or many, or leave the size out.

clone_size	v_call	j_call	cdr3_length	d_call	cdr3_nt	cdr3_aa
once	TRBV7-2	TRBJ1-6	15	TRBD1	TGTGCCAGCAGCCTCTTTTCAGGGGGCGAATCACCCCTCCACTTT	CASSLFSGGESPLHF
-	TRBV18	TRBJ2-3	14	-	TGTGCCAGCTCCCTGGGCCAGGGCGGAGATACGCAGTATTTT	CASSLGQGGDTQYF
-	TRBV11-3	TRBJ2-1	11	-	TGTGCCAGCAGCAACAGTAATGAGCAGTTCTTC	CASSNSNEQFF
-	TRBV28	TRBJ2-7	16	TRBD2	TGTGCCAGCAACAACCCGCGTTGGGGGAGGGCCTACGAGCAGTACTTC	CASNNPRWGRAYEQYF
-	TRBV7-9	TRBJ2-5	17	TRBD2	TGTGCCAGCAGCTTAAGGGCAGCTCGAGCGGGAGGGGAGACCCAGTACTTC	CASSLRAARAGGETQYF
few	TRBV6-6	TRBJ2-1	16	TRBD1	TGTGCCAGCAGTTACCCGCCGGACAGGTCTTGGAATGAGCAGTTCTTC	CASSYPPDRSWNEQFF
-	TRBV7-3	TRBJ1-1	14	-	TGTGCCAGCAGCTTAATGGCCGAGAACACTGAAGCTTTCTTT	CASSLMAENTEAFF
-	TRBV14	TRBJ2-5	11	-	TGTGCCAGCAGCAAGGGGCGGACCCAGTACTTC	CASSKGRTQYF
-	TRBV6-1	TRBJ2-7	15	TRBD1	TGTGCCAGCAGTCAGTCCGGGACAGGGGGCTACGAGCAGTACTTC	CASSQSGTGGYEQYF
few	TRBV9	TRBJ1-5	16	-	TGTGCCAGCAGCGTTTCGCAGACAGGCTCCAATCAGCCCCAGCATTTT	CASSVSQTGSNQPQHF
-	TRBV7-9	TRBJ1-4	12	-	TGTGCCAGCAGCTTAGGCGGGGAAAAACTGTTTTTT	CASSLGGEKLFF
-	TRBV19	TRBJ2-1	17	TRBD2	TGTGCCAGTAGCCCCCGGGCTAGCGGGAGCTCCTACAATGAGCAGTTCTTC	CASSPRASGSSYNEQFF
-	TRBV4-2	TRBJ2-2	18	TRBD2	TGTGCCAGCAGCCAACAGACTAGCGGGGGGGCTTTAGCCGGGGAGCTGTTTTTT	CASSQQTSGGALAGELFF
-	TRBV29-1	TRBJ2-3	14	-	TGCAGCGCTGTGCCCGGGGGGCATGGAGATACGCAGTATTTT	CSAVPGGHGDTQYF
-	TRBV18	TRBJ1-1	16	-	TGTGCCAGCTCGCCCATCCAGTACGGGGGAAACACTGAAGCTTTCTTT	CASSPIQYGGNTEAFF
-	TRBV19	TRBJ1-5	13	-	TGTGCCAGTAGTGCGACAGGCAATCAGCCCCAGCATTTT	CASSATGNQPQHF
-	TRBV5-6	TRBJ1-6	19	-	TGTGCCAGCAGCTCGAAGACGACAAGGGGGAGCTCCTATAATTCACCCCTCCACTTT	CASSSKTTRGSSYNSPLHF